The 22 T cell receptor beta chains presented below share a single source sample, sequenced in a study of early T cells in non-severe SARS-CoV-2 infection. MiXCR, applied by TCRdb to the 5' RACE reads, yields one record per CDR3 protein. The sample gives about 35,000 distinct CDR3 sequences, 5.5% of which show up once; roughly 4% is in the top ten. Sequencing used whole blood, obtained at baseline. These receptors came from an adult who was a healthcare worker with PCR-confirmed SARS-CoV-2 infection or an uninfected control (not recorded which).

This clonotype was seen repeatedly, ten times or more. This chain joins TRBV19 and TRBJ1-5, with D possibly matching TRBD1 (6 bases). V gave up 5 bases and J gave up 5 bases, with 13 bases separating them. CDR1 is LNHDA, CDR2 SQIVND, per germline (reference sequence). There are 14 residues in the CDR3. As DNA, the CDR3 is TGTGCCAGTAGTTCAACAGGGATGCATCAGCCCCAGCATTTT. Amino acids: CASSSTGMHQPQHF.

This clonotype occurred many times. CDR3 protein: CSVSPRGTSDSASSYNEQFF. DNA for the CDR3: TGCAGCGTGTCCCCCCGCGGGACTAGCGATTCAGCGAGCTCCTACAATGAGCAGTTCTTC. The chain has TRBV29-1 and TRBJ2-1; 10 bases line up with TRBD2. Per germline, CDR1 SQVTM and CDR2 ANQGSEA. The length of the CDR3 is 20 residues. V was clipped by 6 bases and J by 0 bases; unmatched bases: 20.

This clonotype was detected ten times or more. This chain links TRBV2 with TRBJ2-5; TRBD2 is a possible D gene (5 bases). V gave up 2 bases and J gave up 4 bases, with 8 bases separating them. The CDR3 length is 13 residues. Per germline, CDR1 SNHLY and CDR2 FYNNEI. CDR3: CASSELLGETQYF. CDR3 DNA: TGTGCCAGCAGTGAACTACTAGGAGAGACCCAGTACTTC.

This clonotype has only a few counts. The chain couples TRBV7-8 to TRBJ1-2, with D maybe TRBD1 (6 bases). The germline gives CDR1 SGHVS, CDR2 FQNEAQ. V lost 1 base to trimming and J lost 5 bases, with 11 bases between them. CDR3 length equals 14 residues. As DNA, the CDR3 is TGTGCCAGCAGCTTAGTAGGGGGTCGATATGGCTACACCTTC. Amino acid sequence: CASSLVGGRYGYTF.

This clonotype was picked up many times. V and J are TRBV5-4 and TRBJ2-7; D unresolved. Trimming stripped 3 bases from V and 2 bases from J, with 9 bases between. This CDR3 has 13 amino acids. Germline lookup yields CDR1 SGHNT and CDR2 YYREEE (reference sequence). The CDR3 loop is CASSSRQTYEQYF. The CDR3 region has the DNA TGTGCCAGCAGCTCGCGACAAACCTACGAGCAGTACTTC.

At least ten counts were recorded for this clonotype. The chain has TRBV12-3 or TRBV12-4 and TRBJ2-1, with TRBD1 matching 9 bases. The CDR3 is 15 residues long. The J segment lost 1 base and the V segment lost 6 bases, leaving 4 bases of the junction unmatched. CDR3 coding DNA: TGTGCCAGCAGGCCTGGGACAGGGTCCTACAATGAGCAGTTCTTC. Protein sequence: CASRPGTGSYNEQFF.

This clonotype was seen many times. This chain uses TRBV4-2 with TRBJ2-1, with 16 bases that match TRBD2. CDR1 is LGHNA and CDR2 is YNFKEQ in the germline V gene. The CDR3 has 18 amino acids. V dropped 2 bases and J dropped 6; count of bases not matched to a gene: 7. The CDR3 DNA is TGTGCCAGCAGCCAACCCGGGACTAGCGGGAGGGCCTCCAATGAGCAGTTCTTC. Its translation is CASSQPGTSGRASNEQFF.

The DNA for the CDR3 is TGTGCCAGCAGTTCAGCAGATACGCAGTATTTT. It translates to CASSSADTQYF. This chain links TRBV12-3 or TRBV12-4 with TRBJ2-3; no clear D. V was trimmed by 4 bases and J by 4 bases, leaving 3 bases between them. This CDR3 is built from 11 residues.

The sample holds a few counts of this clonotype. The chain links TRBV2 to TRBJ2-3; D possibly corresponds to TRBD1 (5 bases). From germline, CDR1 is SNHLY and CDR2 FYNNEI. The CDR3 spans 14 residues. Trimming removed 9 bases at V and 2 bases at J, with 15 bases between. Written as DNA, the CDR3 is TGTGCCAGAAGGCCCCAGGGCTACACAGATACGCAGTATTTT. Translated, it gives CARRPQGYTDTQYF.

This clonotype was observed many times. V is TRBV6-4 and J is TRBJ1-1; no clear D gene. Trimming stripped 4 bases from V and 2 bases from J, with 8 bases between. The length of the CDR3 is 13 residues. Germline V gives CDR1 MRHNA, CDR2 SNTAGT. CDR3 DNA sequence: TGTGCCAGCAGTGTCCGGTCCAACACTGAAGCTTTCTTT. Translating gives CASSVRSNTEAFF.

This clonotype was counted at least ten times. This sequence joins TRBV10-3 and TRBJ2-1; 8 nucleotides match TRBD2. This CDR3 has 14 amino acids. J gave up 9 bases and V 4 bases, and 8 bases lay outside the gene matches. Germline V gene lookup returns CDR1 ENHRY and CDR2 SYGVKD. The chain's CDR3 is CAISVGSGRGEQFF. The CDR3, as DNA: TGTGCCATCAGTGTAGGAAGCGGGAGAGGTGAGCAGTTCTTC.

This rearrangement joins TRBV12-3 or TRBV12-4 to TRBJ1-1; 8 bases are shared with TRBD1. The CDR3 length is 13 residues. The J segment lost 7 bases and the V segment lost 2 bases, leaving 3 bases of the junction unmatched. For the CDR3, the DNA is TGTGCCAGCAGTTTAACAGGGGGGATTGAAGCTTTCTTT. This sequence encodes CASSLTGGIEAFF.

The table lists this clonotype with many counts. This CDR3 fails to terminate in the conserved phenylalanine or tryptophan, so it likely reflects a read error. This chain joins TRBV5-4 and TRBJ2-5, with 10 nucleotides matching TRBD2. The CDR3 covers 14 residues. J was trimmed by 5 bases and V by 1 base; bases with no gene match: 2. Germline assignment: CDR1 SGHNT and CDR2 YYREEE (reference sequence). The CDR3 DNA reads TGTGCCAGCAGCTTGCCGACTAGCGGGGAGACCCAGTACTTG. Encoded protein: CASSLPTSGETQYL.

This clonotype showed up just a few times. CDR3 amino acids: CASSPDRFQETQYF. The CDR3 coding sequence is TGTGCCAGCTCACCGGACCGATTCCAAGAGACCCAGTACTTC. The chain carries TRBV18 and TRBJ2-5, with D unclear. CDR3 length: 14 residues. From germline, CDR1 is KGHSH and CDR2 LQKENI. Trimming removed 3 bases from V and 1 base from J, with 9 bases in between.

There are many counts of this clonotype. The chain has TRBV18 and TRBJ2-7; D uncertain. This CDR3 contains 12 residues. Trimming took off 3 bases at V and 3 bases at J, with 6 bases between the two ends. The germline CDR1 and CDR2 sequences are KGHSH and LQKENI. Written as DNA, the CDR3 is TGTGCCAGCTCACCGTCCGTCTACGAGCAGTACTTC. Its translation is CASSPSVYEQYF.

The table lists this clonotype with many counts. The chain couples TRBV6-2 or TRBV6-3 to TRBJ2-7, with 9 nucleotides matching TRBD2. The CDR3 runs to 14 residues. The V gene's germline CDR1 is MNHEY and CDR2 SVGEGT. After removal of 7 bases from V and 5 bases from J, the junction contained 9 bases not matched to a gene. The CDR3, as DNA: TGTGCCAGCACCTTCGGACTAGCGAGGAACGAGCAGTACTTC. It yields the protein CASTFGLARNEQYF.

The table lists this clonotype with many counts. The gene calls are TRBV12-3 or TRBV12-4 and TRBJ1-4, with 7 bases aligning to TRBD1. V gave up 2 bases and J gave up 1 base; unmatched junction bases: 7. This CDR3 is 17 amino acids long. CDR3: CASSLLKRQGTNEKLFF. The CDR3 DNA follows: TGTGCCAGCAGTTTACTGAAACGACAGGGAACTAATGAAAAACTGTTTTTT.

This clonotype was observed a handful of times. The chain joins TRBV29-1 to TRBJ2-1; 8 nucleotides align to TRBD2. V was clipped by 3 bases and J by 7 bases; unmatched bases: 2. CDR1 and CDR2 (germline): SQVTM, ANQGSEA. This CDR3 has 12 amino acids. DNA of the CDR3: TGCAGCGTTGACTTAGCGGGGAATGAGCAGTTCTTC. It is translated as CSVDLAGNEQFF.

This clonotype occurred many times. In DNA form, the CDR3 reads TGTGCCAGCAGTTCGAGAAGCAATCAGCCCCAGCATTTT. It codes for CASSSRSNQPQHF. V is TRBV12-3 or TRBV12-4 and J is TRBJ1-5; D gene unclear. V gave up 4 bases and J gave up 1 base, with 5 bases separating them. The CDR3 contains 13 residues.

This clonotype appeared many times. The J gene is TRBJ1-5, the V gene TRBV12-3 or TRBV12-4; D is unresolved. This CDR3 has 12 residues. Trimming pared 1 base from V and 7 bases from J, leaving 5 bases between. Here the CDR3 reads CASSLGEQPQHF. Here the CDR3 DNA reads TGTGCCAGCAGTTTAGGGGAACAGCCCCAGCATTTT.

This clonotype was picked up many times. The chain employs TRBV18 and TRBJ1-5; 9 nucleotides match TRBD1. Germline V gene lookup returns CDR1 KGHSH and CDR2 LQKENI. V lost 3 bases, J lost 5 bases, and 17 bases stayed unmatched. The CDR3 is made up of 19 amino acids. CDR3 bases: TGTGCCAGCTCACCGGATACAGGGGGCCGAGGCTTCCGGGATCAGCCCCAGCATTTT. Its translation: CASSPDTGGRGFRDQPQHF.

This clonotype was found many times. The chain links TRBV5-1 to TRBJ2-3, with TRBD2 identical over 9 bases. This CDR3 spans 14 amino acids. The germline V gene encodes CDR1 SGHRS and CDR2 YFSETQ. V was pared by 7 bases and J by 3 bases, with 6 bases of the junction left unmatched. The CDR3: CASGAAGGTDTQYF. Here the CDR3 DNA reads TGCGCCAGCGGAGCGGCGGGAGGGACAGATACGCAGTATTTT.